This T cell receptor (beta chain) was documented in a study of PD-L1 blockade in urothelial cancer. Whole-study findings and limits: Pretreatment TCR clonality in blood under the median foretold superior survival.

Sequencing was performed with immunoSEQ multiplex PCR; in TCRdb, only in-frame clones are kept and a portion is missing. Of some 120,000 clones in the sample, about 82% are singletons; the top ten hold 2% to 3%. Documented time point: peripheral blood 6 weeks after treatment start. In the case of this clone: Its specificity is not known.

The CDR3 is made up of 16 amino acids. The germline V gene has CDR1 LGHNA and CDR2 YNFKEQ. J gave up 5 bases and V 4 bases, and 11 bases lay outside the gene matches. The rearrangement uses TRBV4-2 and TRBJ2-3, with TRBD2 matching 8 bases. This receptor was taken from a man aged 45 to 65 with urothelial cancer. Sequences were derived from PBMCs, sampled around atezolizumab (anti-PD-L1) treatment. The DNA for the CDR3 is TGTGCCAGCAGCCGCGGAGTTAGCGGGGAGGGAGATACGCAGTATTTT. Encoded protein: CASSRGVSGEGDTQYF.